The rows below give T cell receptor beta chains drawn from one sample of a study of vaccination and CD4 T cells after COVID-19. Which antigens these TCRs recognize remains unknown. TCRdb ran MiXCR on the PCR reads and lists one entry per CDR3 protein. This sample has 11,000 to 15,000 distinct CDR3 sequences, with 60% found just once. The sequenced sample consisted of CD4+ T cells from blood, cultured in vitro. These receptors were collected from a human donor who had recovered from COVID-19. CDR3s include the opening cysteine and the closing phenylalanine or tryptophan. A D gene is named only where the DNA matches it firmly. Clone size is not always given. Where it is, it says once, few, many or a class for expanded clones.

len	v_gene	d_gene	abundance	j_gene	CDR3aa	CDR3nt
15	TRBV27	-	-	TRBJ2-1	CASSPREGSYNEQFF	TGTGCCAGCAGTCCCAGGGAAGGATCCTACAATGAGCAGTTCTTC
17	TRBV29-1	TRBD2	-	TRBJ2-6	CSVQSSGSFSGANVLTF	TGCAGCGTTCAATCTAGCGGGAGTTTCTCTGGGGCCAACGTCCTGACTTTC
12	TRBV19	-	-	TRBJ1-2	CASQTAPYGYTF	TGTGCCAGTCAGACAGCCCCCTATGGCTACACCTTC
15	TRBV5-6	-	-	TRBJ2-3	CASSLALPGTDTQYF	TGTGCCAGCAGCTTGGCACTACCCGGCACAGATACGCAGTATTTT
11	TRBV20-1	TRBD2	once	TRBJ2-1	CSLGSGREQFF	TGCAGTCTTGGTAGCGGGAGGGAGCAGTTCTTC
13	TRBV7-9	-	few	TRBJ1-1	CASSLEGGAEAFF	TGTGCCAGCAGCTTAGAGGGTGGAGCTGAAGCTTTCTTT
16	TRBV20-1	TRBD2	-	TRBJ2-2	CSARVLIAGAHGELFF	TGCAGTGCTAGAGTGTTAATTGCGGGAGCTCACGGGGAGCTGTTTTTT
13	TRBV24-1	-	-	TRBJ2-5	CASGSAGSETQYF	TGTGCCTCCGGTAGCGCGGGATCAGAGACCCAGTACTTC
16	TRBV5-1	-	-	TRBJ1-1	CASSLAGRRGTTEAFF	TGCGCCAGCAGCTTGGCCGGGCGGCGAGGGACCACTGAAGCTTTCTTT
16	TRBV7-2	TRBD2	-	TRBJ2-1	CASSSRLAGSVNEQFF	TGTGCCAGCAGCTCCCGACTAGCGGGATCGGTCAATGAGCAGTTCTTC
13	TRBV28	-	once	TRBJ2-2	CAREDRNTGELFF	TGTGCCAGAGAGGACCGGAACACCGGGGAGCTGTTTTTT
15	TRBV29-1	TRBD2	-	TRBJ2-5	CSVESFPSGSETQYF	TGCAGCGTTGAAAGTTTCCCTAGCGGGAGTGAGACCCAGTACTTC
15	TRBV7-2	TRBD2	-	TRBJ2-5	CASSLEGTTLKTQYF	TGTGCCAGCAGCTTAGAGGGGACTACCTTAAAGACCCAGTACTTC
15	TRBV20-1	-	few	TRBJ1-5	CSAREGGGEGQPQHF	TGCAGTGCTAGAGAGGGGGGGGGCGAGGGTCAGCCCCAGCATTTT
17	TRBV27	-	few	TRBJ1-2	CASSLSFMPDRRGGYTF	TGTGCCAGCAGTTTAAGCTTTATGCCCGACAGGAGAGGTGGCTACACCTTC
15	TRBV20-1	-	-	TRBJ2-5	CSARPGRLNTETQYF	TGCAGTGCTAGGCCCGGACGGCTGAACACGGAGACCCAGTACTTC
15	TRBV15	-	few	TRBJ2-2	CATSTALLDTGELFF	TGTGCCACCAGCACCGCGCTACTAGATACCGGGGAGCTGTTTTTT
11	TRBV20-1	-	-	TRBJ2-7	CSAGTGNEQYF	TGCAGTGCCGGGACCGGGAACGAGCAGTACTTC
11	TRBV11-2	-	once	TRBJ1-1	CASSWGTEAFF	TGTGCCAGCAGTTGGGGCACTGAAGCTTTCTTT
13	TRBV10-3	TRBD1	few	TRBJ2-7	CAVSGTGIYEQYF	TGTGCCGTTTCCGGGACAGGAATCTACGAGCAGTACTTC
13	TRBV5-6	-	-	TRBJ1-2	CASRKQGFDGYTF	TGTGCCAGCAGAAAACAGGGATTTGATGGCTACACCTTC
14	TRBV9	TRBD2	-	TRBJ2-2	CASSVSGSAGELFF	TGTGCCAGCAGCGTTAGCGGGAGCGCCGGGGAGCTGTTTTTT
14	TRBV20-1	-	few	TRBJ1-5	CSARDGVSNQPQHF	TGCAGTGCTAGAGACGGGGTTAGCAATCAGCCCCAGCATTTT